Below are 9 T cell receptor beta chains sequenced from a single sample in a study of molecular identifiers for immune sequencing clone quantification (dated by TCRdb to 2017 to 2018). Library method: PCR. Sequencing used an Illumina HiSeq 4000. Through fastp at Q25 and MiXCR, TCRdb rebuilt clones from the public reads, retaining in-frame beta chains. Every CDR3 protein is listed once, alongside the most common genes and DNA of its rows. The sample contains 70,000 to 90,000 distinct CDR3 sequences, roughly 21% of them found a single time. 0.8% to 1.2% of the sample comes from the top ten. The material sequenced was naive CD8+ T cells from blood, with Jurkat cell RNA spiked in. The label giving this sample's cell subset or site can be read as: FACS-sorted CD8+CD4-CCR7+CD45RA+ naive T cells. These receptors all stem from a human donor in good health. Some libraries in this study had Jurkat cell RNA spiked in.

This clonotype was detected ten times or more. The chain employs TRBV4-1 and TRBJ2-5; the D gene is possibly TRBD2 (6 bases). The CDR3 length is 15 residues. Germline CDR1 and CDR2: MGHRA and YSYEKL. Trimming cost V 4 bases and J 2 bases, with 14 bases left between them. CDR3 loop: CASSRKTSMQETQYF. The CDR3, as DNA: TGCGCCAGCAGCCGAAAGACTAGTATGCAAGAGACCCAGTACTTC.

With respect to this clonotype: A single base separates this from a much larger clone, so it may be a read error. The chain employs TRBV7-9 and TRBJ2-7; D remains unclear. CDR1 is SEHNR and CDR2 is FQNEAQ in the germline V gene (reference sequence). The CDR3 is 13 residues long. V gave up 5 bases and J gave up 2 bases, with 10 bases separating them. The CDR3 loop is CASSTDTTYEQYF. CDR3 bases: TGTGCCAGCAGCACCGACACCACCTACGAGCAGTACTTC.

This clonotype appeared many times. The chain links TRBV9 to TRBJ2-7; possibly TRBD2 for D (7 bases). The CDR3 covers 15 residues. Deletions cut 0 bases from V and 3 bases from J, with 13 bases between. Germline-derived CDR1 and CDR2 are SGDLS and YYNGEE. The CDR3 protein is CASSVGGGGYYEQYF. For the CDR3, the DNA is TGTGCCAGCAGCGTAGGGGGGGGCGGCTACTACGAGCAGTACTTC.

Ten or more counts support this clonotype. The rearrangement joins TRBV4-3 to TRBJ2-7, with a possible D match to TRBD2 (5 bases). CDR3 length equals 14 residues. CDR1 LGHNA and CDR2 YSLEER come from the germline V gene. V was clipped by 0 bases and J by 0 bases, with 6 bases between them. CDR3 sequence: CASSQDEGSYEQYF. CDR3 DNA: TGCGCCAGCAGCCAAGATGAGGGCTCCTACGAGCAGTACTTC.

There are many counts of this clonotype. The J gene is TRBJ1-5, the V gene TRBV2, with D perhaps TRBD1 (6 bases). The CDR3 covers 15 residues. The germline V gene encodes CDR1 SNHLY and CDR2 FYNNEI. V was clipped by 0 bases and J by 9 bases, with 15 bases between them. CDR3 DNA sequence: TGTGCCAGCAGTGAAGCGCTGGGGGGCCGGGCGCCCCAGCATTTT. This sequence encodes CASSEALGGRAPQHF. The full variable domain, in which reference TRBV2 and TRBJ1-5 provide the parts outside the CDR3, is EPEVTQTPSHQVTQMGQEVILRCVPISNHLYFYWYRQILGQKVEFLVSFYNNEISEKSEIFDDQFSVERPDGSNFTLKIRSTKLEDSAMYFCASSEALGGRAPQHFGDGTRLSIL.

This clonotype was counted only a few times. V gene TRBV11-2 combines with J gene TRBJ2-7; 7 bases are shared with TRBD1. Germline CDR1 reads SGHAT; CDR2 reads FQNNGV. The CDR3 runs 17 residues. Unmatched junction bases numbered 19, after V lost 4 bases and J lost 7 bases. CDR3 in amino acids: CASSSPPFRQGPWEQYF. The CDR3, as DNA: TGTGCCAGCAGCTCGCCACCTTTCCGACAGGGCCCCTGGGAGCAGTACTTC.

About this clonotype itself: This may arise from a read error, as a much more abundant clone is one base away. The chain recombines TRBV7-9 with TRBJ1-2; D gene unclear. The CDR3 is made up of 16 amino acids. Germline CDR1 is SEHNR and CDR2 is FQNEAQ (reference sequence). Between the trimmed V and J ends, which lost 0 bases and 3 bases, there was a span of 14 bases. The CDR3 loop reads CASSLASGQADYGYTF. The CDR3 nucleotides are TGTGCCAGCAGCTTAGCGTCTGGGCAAGCTGACTATGGCTACACCTTC.

This clonotype was detected many times. CDR3 region: CASSHGQGATEAFF. The DNA of the CDR3 is TGCGCCAGCAGCCATGGACAGGGGGCGACTGAAGCTTTCTTT. V and J are TRBV4-1 and TRBJ1-1, with 11 bases identical to TRBD1. V trimming: 3 bases; J trimming: 5 bases; junction bases outside the gene matches: 2. This CDR3 is 14 amino acids long. Germline V gene lookup returns CDR1 MGHRA and CDR2 YSYEKL.

Ten or more counts support this clonotype. The chain has TRBV5-1 and TRBJ2-4; maybe TRBD1 (6 bases). Germline V gene lookup returns CDR1 SGHRS and CDR2 YFSETQ. Trimming removed 8 bases from V and 2 bases from J, with 20 bases in between. The CDR3 sequence is 16 residues long. Here the CDR3 reads CASPFRGTDSKNIQYF. CDR3 nucleotides: TGCGCCAGTCCTTTCAGGGGAACGGATTCCAAAAACATTCAGTACTTC.